This T cell receptor (beta chain) comes out of a study of CD8 T cells in Susac syndrome. TEMRA cells were enriched by FACS, and CD4+ and CD8+ T cells were negatively isolated. Germline values: CDR1 SQVTM, CDR2 ANQGSEA. The J segment lost 9 bases and the V segment lost 7 bases, leaving 15 bases of the junction unmatched. CDR3 length equals 14 residues. Remarks on this clonotype: Its antigen is not identified.

The RNA input was 0.5 to 1 ug, and it was reverse transcribed with random hexamers. immunoSEQ multiplex PCR amplified TCR beta CDR3 across 54 Vbeta, 13 Jbeta. MiXCR, applied by TCRdb to the immunoSEQ multiplex PCR reads, yields one record per CDR3 protein. The table has a few hundred thousand distinct CDR3 sequences, approximately 95% seen once. Study results and limitations: The authors acknowledged that the study's TCR sequencing and HLA analysis involved relatively few individuals.

The sample comprised CD4+ T cells from PBMCs. The gene calls are TRBV29-1 and TRBJ2-1; 7 positions match TRBD2. The TCR was taken from a human donor with multiple sclerosis. CDR3 nucleotide sequence: TGCAGCGCTAAACGCGGGGAGGGGAGAGGTGAGCAGTTCTTC. It codes for CSAKRGEGRGEQFF.